This section outlines one T cell receptor beta chain sequence together with its context. Antigen specificity is unknown. This sample is drawn from a study of vaccination and CD4 T cells after COVID-19. The wider study: The convalescent population consisted of six males and four females, two of whom were of Hispanic ethnicity.

CDR3 length: 13 amino acids. Trimming pared 6 bases from V and 3 bases from J, leaving 9 bases between. CDR1 and CDR2 from the germline V gene are LNHDA and SQIVND (reference sequence). Researchers used the Oncomine TCR Beta short-read assay to sequence DNA from cultured CD4+ T cells. DNA came from CD4+ T cells after culture. TCRdb re-called the PCR reads through MiXCR, storing one row per CDR3 protein. The top ten hold 6.2% of the sample, which has roughly 13,000 distinct CDR3 sequences, just under 65% seen once. Treatment defined: roughly nine-day PBMC culture with coronavirus spike peptide pools or control peptides (ViraFEST assay).

This clonotype was obtained from a human donor who had recovered from COVID-19. This sequence joins TRBV19 and TRBJ2-1; tentative D call: TRBD2 (5 bases). Sequencing used CD4+ T cells from blood, cultured in vitro. As DNA, the CDR3 is TGTGCCAGTAGCAGCCGGGGCTACAATGAGCAGTTCTTC. This encodes CASSSRGYNEQFF.